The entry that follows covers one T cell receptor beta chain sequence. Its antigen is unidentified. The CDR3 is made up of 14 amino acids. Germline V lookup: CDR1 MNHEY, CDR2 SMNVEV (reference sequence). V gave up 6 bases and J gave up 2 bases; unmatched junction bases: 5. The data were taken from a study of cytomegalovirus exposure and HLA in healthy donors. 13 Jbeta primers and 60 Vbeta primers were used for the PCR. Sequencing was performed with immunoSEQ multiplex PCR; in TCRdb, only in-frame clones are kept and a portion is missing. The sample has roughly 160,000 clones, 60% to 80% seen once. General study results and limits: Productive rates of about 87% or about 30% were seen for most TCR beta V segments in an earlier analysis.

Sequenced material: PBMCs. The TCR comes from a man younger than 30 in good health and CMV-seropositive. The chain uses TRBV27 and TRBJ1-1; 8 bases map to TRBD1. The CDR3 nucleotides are TGTGCCAGCAGACGGGACAGGAAAAACACTGAAGCTTTCTTT. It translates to CASRRDRKNTEAFF.